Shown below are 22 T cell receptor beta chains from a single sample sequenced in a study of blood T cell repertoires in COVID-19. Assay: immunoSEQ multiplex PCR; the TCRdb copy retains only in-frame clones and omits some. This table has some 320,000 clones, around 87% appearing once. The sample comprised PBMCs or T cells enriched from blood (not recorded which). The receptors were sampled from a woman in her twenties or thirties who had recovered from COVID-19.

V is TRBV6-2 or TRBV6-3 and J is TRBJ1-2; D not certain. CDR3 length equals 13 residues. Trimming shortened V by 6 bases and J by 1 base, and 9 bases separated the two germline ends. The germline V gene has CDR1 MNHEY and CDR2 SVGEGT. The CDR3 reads CASSSRDNYGYTF. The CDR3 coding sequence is TGTGCCAGCAGCTCGAGGGATAACTATGGCTACACCTTC.

The chain's CDR3 is CASSQDYWDRPKAFF. In DNA, the CDR3 is TGTGCCAGCAGCCAAGACTACTGGGACAGACCAAAAGCTTTCTTT. The gene calls are TRBV3-1 (or the pseudogene TRBV3-2) and TRBJ1-1; 7 bases align to TRBD1. Trimming at V came to 0 bases and at J to 9 bases, leaving 10 bases not matched to a gene. This CDR3 is 15 amino acids long. Germline V gene sequence: CDR1 LGHDT, CDR2 YNNKEL (reference sequence).

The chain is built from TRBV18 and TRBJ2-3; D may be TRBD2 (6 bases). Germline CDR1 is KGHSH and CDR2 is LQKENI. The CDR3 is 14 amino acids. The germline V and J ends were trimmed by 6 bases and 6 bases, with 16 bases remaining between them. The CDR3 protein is CASSRDSVGDTQYF. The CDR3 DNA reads TGTGCCAGCTCCCGGGACTCCGTAGGGGATACGCAGTATTTT.

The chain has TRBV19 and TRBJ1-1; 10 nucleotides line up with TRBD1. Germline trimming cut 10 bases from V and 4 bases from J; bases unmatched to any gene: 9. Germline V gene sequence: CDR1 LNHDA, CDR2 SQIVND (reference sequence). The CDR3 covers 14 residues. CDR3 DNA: TGTGCCATTGCCCCAAGGACAGGGGGCACTGAAGCTTTCTTT. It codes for CAIAPRTGGTEAFF.

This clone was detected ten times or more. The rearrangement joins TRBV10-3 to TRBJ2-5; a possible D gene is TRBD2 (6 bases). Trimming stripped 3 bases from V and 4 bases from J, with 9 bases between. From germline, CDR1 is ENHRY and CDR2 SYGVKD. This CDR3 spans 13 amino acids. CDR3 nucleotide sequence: TGTGCCATCAGTGACGGCGGGGCAGAGACCCAGTACTTC. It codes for CAISDGGAETQYF.

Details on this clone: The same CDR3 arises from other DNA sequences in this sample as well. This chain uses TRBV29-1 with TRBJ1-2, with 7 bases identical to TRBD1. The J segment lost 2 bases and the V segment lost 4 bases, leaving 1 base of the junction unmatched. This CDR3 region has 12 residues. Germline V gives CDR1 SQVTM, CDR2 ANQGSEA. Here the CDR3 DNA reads TGCAGCGTTGGGGACAGAAACTATGGCTACACCTTC. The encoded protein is CSVGDRNYGYTF. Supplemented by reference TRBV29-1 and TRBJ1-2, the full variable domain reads SAVISQKPSRDICQRGTSLTIQCQVDSQVTMMFWYRQQPGQSLTLIATANQGSEATYESGFVIDKFPISRPNLTFSTLTVSNMSPEDSSIYLCSVGDRNYGYTFGSGTRLTVV.

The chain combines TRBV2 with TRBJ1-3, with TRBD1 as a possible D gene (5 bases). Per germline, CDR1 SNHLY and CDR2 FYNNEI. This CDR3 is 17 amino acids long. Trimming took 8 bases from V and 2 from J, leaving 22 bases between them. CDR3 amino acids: CASGAGPSLWPGNTIYF. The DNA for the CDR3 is TGTGCCAGCGGGGCGGGGCCCTCGTTATGGCCTGGAAACACCATATATTTT.

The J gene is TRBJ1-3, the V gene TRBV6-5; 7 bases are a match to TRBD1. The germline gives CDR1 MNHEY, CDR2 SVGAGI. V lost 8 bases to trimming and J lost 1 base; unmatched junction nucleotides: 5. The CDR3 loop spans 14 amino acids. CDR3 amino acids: CASARQGSGNTIYF. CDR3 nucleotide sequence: TGTGCCAGCGCTCGACAGGGTTCTGGAAACACCATATATTTT.

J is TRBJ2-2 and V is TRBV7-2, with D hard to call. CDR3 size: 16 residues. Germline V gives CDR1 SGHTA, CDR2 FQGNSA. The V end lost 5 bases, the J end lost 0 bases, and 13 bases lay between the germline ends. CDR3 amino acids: CASSLQNPSNTGELFF. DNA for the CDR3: TGTGCCAGCAGCCTACAGAACCCCTCGAACACCGGGGAGCTGTTTTTT.

CDR3 coding DNA: TGTGCCAGCAGCTTAACAGGGGGAAGGTCACCCCTCCACTTT. Amino acid sequence: CASSLTGGRSPLHF. The rearrangement uses TRBV7-9 and TRBJ1-6, with 8 positions matching TRBD1. With 2 bases clipped from V and 10 bases from J, the junction kept 4 bases outside the gene matches. The CDR3 length is 14 residues. Germline lookup yields CDR1 SEHNR and CDR2 FQNEAQ (reference sequence). The full variable domain, completed using reference TRBV7-9 and TRBJ1-6, is DTGVSQNPRHKITKRGQNVTFRCDPISEHNRLYWYRQTLGQGPEFLTYFQNEAQLEKSRLLSDRFSAERPKGSFSTLEIQRTEQGDSAMYLCASSLTGGRSPLHFGNGTRLTVT.

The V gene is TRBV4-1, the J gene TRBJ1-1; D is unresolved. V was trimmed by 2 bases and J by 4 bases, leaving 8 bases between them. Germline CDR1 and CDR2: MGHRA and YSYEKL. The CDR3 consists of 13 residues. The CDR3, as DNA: TGCGCCAGCAGCCAACAGCGAGGCACTGAAGCTTTCTTT. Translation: CASSQQRGTEAFF.

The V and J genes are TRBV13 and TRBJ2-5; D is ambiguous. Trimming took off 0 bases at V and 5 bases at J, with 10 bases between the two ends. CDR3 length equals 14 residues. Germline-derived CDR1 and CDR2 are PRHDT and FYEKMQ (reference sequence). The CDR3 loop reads CASSLGLFRETQYF. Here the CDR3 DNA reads TGTGCCAGCAGCTTAGGCTTATTCAGGGAGACCCAGTACTTC.

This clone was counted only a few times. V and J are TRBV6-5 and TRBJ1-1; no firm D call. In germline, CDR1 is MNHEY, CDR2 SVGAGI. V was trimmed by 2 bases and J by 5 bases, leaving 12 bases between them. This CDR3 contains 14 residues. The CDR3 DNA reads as TGTGCCAGCAGTTACAATAGTGCCCGGACTGAAGCTTTCTTT. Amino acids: CASSYNSARTEAFF.

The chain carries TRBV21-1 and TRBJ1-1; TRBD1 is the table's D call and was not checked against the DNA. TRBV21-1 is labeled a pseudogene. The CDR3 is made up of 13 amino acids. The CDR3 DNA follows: TGTGCCAGCAGCAAAAAGAGGGGGCGGGAAGCTTTCTTT. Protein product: CASSKKRGREAFF.

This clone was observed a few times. CDR3 coding DNA: TGTGCCAGCAATCAGGGGGCCGGTGAAAAACTGTTTTTT. The encoded protein is CASNQGAGEKLFF. This chain joins TRBV5-5 and TRBJ1-4, with 8 bases lining up with TRBD1. V lost 6 bases and J lost 7; bases outside the gene matches: 5. CDR1 SGHKS and CDR2 YYEKEE come from the germline V gene (reference sequence). The CDR3 sequence is 13 residues long.

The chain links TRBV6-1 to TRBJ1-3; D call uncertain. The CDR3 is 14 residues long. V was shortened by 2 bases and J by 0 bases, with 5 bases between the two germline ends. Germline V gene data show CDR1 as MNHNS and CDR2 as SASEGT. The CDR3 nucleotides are TGTGCCAGCAGTGAACTTCGCTCTGGAAACACCATATATTTT. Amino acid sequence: CASSELRSGNTIYF.

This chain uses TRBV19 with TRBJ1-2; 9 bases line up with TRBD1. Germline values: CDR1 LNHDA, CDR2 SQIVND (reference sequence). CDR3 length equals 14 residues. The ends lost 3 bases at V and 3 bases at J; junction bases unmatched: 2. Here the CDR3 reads CASSIRQGDYGYTF. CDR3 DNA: TGTGCCAGTAGTATTAGACAGGGGGACTATGGCTACACCTTC.

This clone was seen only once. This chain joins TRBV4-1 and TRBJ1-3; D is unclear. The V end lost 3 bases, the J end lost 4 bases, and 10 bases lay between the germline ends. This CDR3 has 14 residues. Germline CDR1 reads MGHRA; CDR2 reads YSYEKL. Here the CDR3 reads CASSQFSLGNTIYF. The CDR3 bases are TGCGCCAGCAGCCAGTTCTCCTTAGGAAACACCATATATTTT.

The CDR3 DNA follows: TGTGCCAGCAGTCCATCCGGGGTGCCTGGCTACACCTTC. It codes for CASSPSGVPGYTF. The chain carries TRBV27 and TRBJ1-2; D is unresolved. The germline V gene encodes CDR1 MNHEY and CDR2 SMNVEV (reference sequence). V dropped 5 bases and J dropped 7 bases, with 14 bases sitting between them. This CDR3 has 13 residues.

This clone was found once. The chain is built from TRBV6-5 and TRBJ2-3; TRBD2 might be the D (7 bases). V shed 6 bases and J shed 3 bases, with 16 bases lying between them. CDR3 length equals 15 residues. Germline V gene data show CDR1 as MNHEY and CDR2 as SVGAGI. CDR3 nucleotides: TGTGCCAGCAGGGAGGGGGGGGCGGCAACAGATACGCAGTATTTT. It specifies CASREGGAATDTQYF.

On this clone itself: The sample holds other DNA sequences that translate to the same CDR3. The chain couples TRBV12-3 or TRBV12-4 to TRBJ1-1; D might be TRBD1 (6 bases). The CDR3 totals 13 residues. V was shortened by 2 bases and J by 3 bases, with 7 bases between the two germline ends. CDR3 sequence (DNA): TGTGCCAGCAGTTTAAACAGGGACACTGAAGCTTTCTTT. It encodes CASSLNRDTEAFF.

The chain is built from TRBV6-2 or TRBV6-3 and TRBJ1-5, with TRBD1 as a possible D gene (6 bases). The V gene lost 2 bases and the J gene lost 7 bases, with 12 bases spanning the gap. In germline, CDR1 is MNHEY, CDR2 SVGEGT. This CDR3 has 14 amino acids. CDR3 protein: CASSYPQGWQPQHF. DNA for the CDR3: TGTGCCAGCAGTTACCCCCAGGGGTGGCAGCCCCAGCATTTT.